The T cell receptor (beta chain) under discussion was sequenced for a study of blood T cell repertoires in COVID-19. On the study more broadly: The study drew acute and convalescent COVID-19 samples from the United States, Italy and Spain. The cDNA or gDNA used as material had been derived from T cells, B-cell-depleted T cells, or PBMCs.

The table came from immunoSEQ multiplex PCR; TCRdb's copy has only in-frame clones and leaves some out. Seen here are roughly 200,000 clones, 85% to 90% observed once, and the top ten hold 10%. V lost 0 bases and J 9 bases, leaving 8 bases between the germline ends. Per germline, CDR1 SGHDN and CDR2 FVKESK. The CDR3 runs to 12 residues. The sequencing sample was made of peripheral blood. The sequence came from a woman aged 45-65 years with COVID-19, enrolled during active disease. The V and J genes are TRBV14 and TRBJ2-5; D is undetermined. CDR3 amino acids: CASSQDPRAQYF. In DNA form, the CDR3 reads TGTGCCAGCAGCCAAGACCCCCGGGCCCAGTACTTC.